This TCR beta chain was sequenced in a study of CD8+CD57+ T cells in acquired aplastic anemia. For the study at large: An average of roughly 3 ug of DNA was obtained from sorted CD4+ and CD8+ cells.

Flow cytometry had shown expanded CD8+CD57+ cells in the patients chosen for sequencing. The CDR3 spans 15 residues. With 1 base clipped from V and 2 bases from J, the junction kept 3 bases outside the gene matches. Germline loops: CDR1 LNHDA, CDR2 SQIVND (reference sequence). TCR beta VDJ and CDR3 profiling used genomic DNA as template. TCRdb re-called the reads with MiXCR, one entry per CDR3 protein. The sample has under 200,000 distinct CDR3 sequences; roughly two thirds are singletons. This rearrangement joins TRBV19 to TRBJ2-3, with 7 bases that match TRBD2. Sequencing was performed on sorted CD4+, CD8+, or CD8+CD57+ T cells (not recorded which) from PBMCs. The clonotype originates from a human donor with aplastic anemia. The CDR3 spells CASSIGLAVTDTQYF. The CDR3 coding sequence is TGTGCCAGTAGTATAGGTCTAGCGGTCACAGATACGCAGTATTTT. Supplemented by reference TRBV19 and TRBJ2-3, the full variable domain reads DGGITQSPKYLFRKEGQNVTLSCEQNLNHDAMYWYRQDPGQGLRLIYYSQIVNDFQKGDIAEGYSVSREKKESFPLTVTSAQKNPTAFYLCASSIGLAVTDTQYFGPGTRLTVL.